This passage covers 20 T cell receptor beta chains from one sample sequenced in a study of cytomegalovirus exposure and HLA in healthy donors. Amplification used 60 Vbeta primers and 13 Jbeta primers. Using immunoSEQ multiplex PCR, the repertoire was profiled, and TCRdb retains in-frame clones only, with some absent. The top ten hold 15% to 17% of the sample, which has 210,000 or so clones, approximately 80% seen once. Sequenced sample: PBMCs. The receptors come from a man aged 35 to 55 in good health and CMV-seronegative.

CDR3 bases: TGTGCCAGCAGTTCCTTGAGGGGGGAGGGGCGGAATGAAAAACTGTTTTTT. It encodes CASSSLRGEGRNEKLFF. The chain combines TRBV28 with TRBJ1-4; possible D gene TRBD1, 6 bases. Germline V CDR1 and CDR2: MDHEN, SYDVKM. V was pared by 4 bases and J by 5 bases, with 20 bases between. This CDR3 has 17 amino acids.

The chain carries TRBV7-9 and TRBJ2-4, with a weak D call TRBD1 (6 bases). This CDR3 is 16 amino acids long. V was trimmed by 6 bases and J by 0 bases, leaving 15 bases between them. The germline CDR1 and CDR2 sequences are SEHNR and FQNEAQ (reference sequence). The CDR3: CASRDSKSLAKNIQYF. The DNA of the CDR3 is TGTGCCAGCAGGGACAGCAAATCCCTAGCCAAAAACATTCAGTACTTC.

This clone was recorded a few times. This sequence joins TRBV5-6 and TRBJ2-1, with 7 bases identical to TRBD1. Germline CDR1 SGHDT, CDR2 YYEEEE. The CDR3 covers 16 residues. The ends lost 0 bases at V and 2 bases at J; junction bases unmatched: 5. The CDR3 DNA is TGTGCCAGCAGCTTGGGACCGGGACAGCCCTACAATGAGCAGTTCTTC. It codes for CASSLGPGQPYNEQFF.

This sequence joins TRBV4-3 and TRBJ2-5; D call uncertain. The J call is in doubt because the DNA end fits TRBJ2-7 better. Germline lookup yields CDR1 LGHNA and CDR2 YSLEER. The CDR3 totals 15 residues. DNA for the CDR3: TGCGCCAGCAGCCAAGATAGAACAGACCTCTACGAGCAGTACTTC. Protein product: CASSQDRTDLYEQYF.

Concerning this clone itself: The identical CDR3 is also encoded by other nucleotide sequences in the sample. The gene calls are TRBV6-5 and TRBJ1-2; perhaps TRBD1 as D (5 bases). Trimming shortened V by 0 bases and J by 5 bases, and 13 bases separated the two germline ends. There are 15 residues in the CDR3. CDR1 is MNHEY and CDR2 is SVGAGI in the germline V gene. CDR3 in amino acids: CASSYSTGVNYGYTF. DNA of the CDR3: TGTGCCAGCAGTTACTCCACAGGTGTCAATTATGGCTACACCTTC.

Details on this clone: Other DNA variants within this sample encode the same CDR3. This chain joins TRBV9 and TRBJ2-7; no definite D call. V was pared by 3 bases and J by 1 base, with 5 bases between. CDR1 SGDLS and CDR2 YYNGEE come from the germline V gene. This CDR3 comprises 12 residues. The CDR3 is CASSASSYEQYF. CDR3 nucleotides: TGTGCCAGCAGCGCCTCTTCCTACGAGCAGTACTTC.

This clone has just one count. The CDR3 sequence is CASSVSPGRESSGANVLTF. The DNA for the CDR3 is TGTGCCAGCAGCGTCAGTCCCGGGCGGGAGAGCTCTGGGGCCAACGTCCTGACTTTC. This rearrangement joins TRBV7-9 to TRBJ2-6, with 7 bases that match TRBD2. Trimming cost V 5 bases and J 0 bases; bases outside gene matches: 13. Germline CDR1 and CDR2: SEHNR and FQNEAQ (reference sequence). The CDR3 totals 19 residues. The full variable domain, its missing parts supplied by reference TRBV7-9 and TRBJ2-6, is DTGVSQNPRHKITKRGQNVTFRCDPISEHNRLYWYRQTLGQGPEFLTYFQNEAQLEKSRLLSDRFSAERPKGSFSTLEIQRTEQGDSAMYLCASSVSPGRESSGANVLTFGAGSRLTVL.

V gene TRBV10-3 combines with J gene TRBJ2-7; TRBD2 matches 8 bases. Trimming took 2 bases from V and 3 from J; bases not matched to a gene: 3. The CDR3 consists of 14 residues. Germline values: CDR1 ENHRY, CDR2 SYGVKD. The CDR3 reads CAISENTSGYEQYF. CDR3 bases: TGTGCCATCAGTGAGAACACTAGCGGCTACGAGCAGTACTTC.

The J gene is TRBJ1-4, the V gene TRBV5-6; D gene uncertain. CDR1 is SGHDT, CDR2 YYEEEE, per germline. Trimming removed 1 base at V and 6 bases at J, with 4 bases between. The length of the CDR3 is 12 residues. The CDR3 nucleotides are TGTGCCAGCAGCTTGTATGATGAAAAACTGTTTTTT. It is translated as CASSLYDEKLFF.

J is TRBJ2-3 and V is TRBV7-3; no reliable D call. Germline V gene lookup returns CDR1 SGHTA and CDR2 FQGTGA. The length of the CDR3 is 15 residues. The V and J ends lost 1 base and 6 bases respectively, with 14 bases between them. Here the CDR3 DNA reads TGTGCCAGCAGCTTAAGAGGTTCCATGGCCGATACGCAGTATTTT. It translates to CASSLRGSMADTQYF.

The rearrangement links TRBV4-2 to TRBJ1-5; 8 nucleotides line up with TRBD1. The CDR3 is 15 amino acids. V was clipped by 3 bases and J by 4 bases; unmatched bases: 5. CDR1 and CDR2 (germline): LGHNA, YNFKEQ. CDR3 protein: CASSHGQGVNQPQHF. In DNA, the CDR3 is TGTGCCAGCAGCCATGGACAGGGAGTGAATCAGCCCCAGCATTTT.

The V gene is TRBV11-3, the J gene TRBJ2-2, with a weak D call TRBD2 (5 bases). V was cut by 4 bases and J by 1 base, with 10 bases left in between. The CDR3 has 15 amino acids. CDR1 and CDR2 from the germline V gene are SGHNT and YENEEA. CDR3 residues: CASSSGGLNTGELFF. The CDR3 DNA reads as TGTGCCAGCAGCTCTGGCGGGCTGAACACCGGGGAGCTGTTTTTT.

The chain couples TRBV28 to TRBJ1-2; unclear D gene. There are 14 residues in the CDR3. The V end was cut by 7 bases, the J end by 4 bases, with 16 bases between. The germline V gene encodes CDR1 MDHEN and CDR2 SYDVKM. The CDR3 region is CASTWAQAPYGYTF. The CDR3 region has the DNA TGTGCCAGCACCTGGGCCCAGGCCCCCTATGGCTACACCTTC.

V usage is TRBV10-3 and J usage is TRBJ1-2, with a possible D match to TRBD1 (6 bases). The CDR3 spans 14 residues. Trimming took 5 bases from V and 3 from J, leaving 13 bases between them. CDR1 is ENHRY, CDR2 SYGVKD, per germline. CDR3 region: CAISPIRGDYGYTF. The CDR3 DNA reads TGTGCCATCAGTCCGATCAGGGGAGACTATGGCTACACCTTC.

This rearrangement joins TRBV27 to TRBJ1-1, with D hard to call. The CDR3 contains 12 residues. CDR1 and CDR2 (germline): MNHEY, SMNVEV (reference sequence). V was clipped by 5 bases and J by 1 base, with 5 bases between them. CDR3 in amino acids: CASSTGNTEAFF. As DNA, the CDR3 is TGTGCCAGCAGTACTGGGAACACTGAAGCTTTCTTT.

This sequence joins TRBV13 and TRBJ1-1; D ambiguous. Germline values: CDR1 PRHDT, CDR2 FYEKMQ (reference sequence). V was pared by 3 bases and J by 10 bases, with 6 bases between. This CDR3 is built from 10 residues. CDR3 residues: CASSFERAFF. For the CDR3, the DNA is TGTGCCAGCAGCTTCGAGCGAGCTTTCTTT.

CDR3: CASGLLTTGGLTEAFF. CDR3 nucleotides: TGTGCTAGTGGTTTGCTGACTACAGGGGGCCTCACTGAAGCTTTCTTT. The J gene is TRBJ1-1, the V gene TRBV12-5; TRBD1 matches at 9 bases. V was clipped by 2 bases and J by 4 bases; unmatched bases: 8. Germline lookup yields CDR1 LGHNT and CDR2 FRNRAP. CDR3 length: 16 amino acids.

With regard to this clone: Different DNA sequences within this sample yield the same CDR3. As DNA, the CDR3 is TGTGCCAGCAGCACCACAGGGAACACTGAAGCTTTCTTT. Protein: CASSTTGNTEAFF. The chain combines TRBV7-9 with TRBJ1-1; D might be TRBD1 (5 bases). The V and J ends lost 5 bases and 1 base respectively, with 8 bases between them. Per the germline V gene, CDR1 is SEHNR and CDR2 is FQNEAQ (reference sequence). The CDR3 is made up of 13 amino acids. Combining the CDR3 with reference TRBV7-9 and TRBJ1-1 gives the whole variable domain DTGVSQNPRHKITKRGQNVTFRCDPISEHNRLYWYRQTLGQGPEFLTYFQNEAQLEKSRLLSDRFSAERPKGSFSTLEIQRTEQGDSAMYLCASSTTGNTEAFFGQGTRLTVV.

The CDR3 loop reads CASSAGQGHNYGYTF. For the CDR3, the DNA is TGTGCCAGCAGCGCAGGACAGGGCCACAACTATGGCTACACCTTC. The gene calls are TRBV5-8 and TRBJ1-2, with TRBD1 matching 8 bases. The CDR3 covers 15 residues. Germline-derived CDR1 and CDR2 are SGHTS and YDEGEE. The J segment lost 2 bases and the V segment lost 4 bases, leaving 7 bases of the junction unmatched.

V is TRBV27 and J is TRBJ2-7, with D perhaps matching TRBD2 (5 bases). Trimming cost V 3 bases and J 7 bases, with 19 bases left between them. The CDR3 runs 15 residues. Germline CDR1 is MNHEY and CDR2 is SMNVEV (reference sequence). The CDR3, as DNA: TGTGCCAGCAGTTTGACTGGCGGGCCGACGCGGGAGCAGTACTTC. It specifies CASSLTGGPTREQYF.